Listed below are T cell receptor beta chains from one sample, sequenced in a study of CXCR3-negative and CXCR3-positive naive CD8 T cells. No DNA is given; TCRdb re-called the 5' RACE reads and lists each CDR3 protein once. Recorded for this sample: tens of thousands of distinct CDR3 sequences. The sequencing input was naive CXCR3+ CD8+ T cells from blood. All receptors derive from a human donor in good health. Some clones in this sample may be carry-over from other donors' samples. Both conserved end residues are part of each CDR3.

TRBJ2-1	TRBV4-2	CASSQEASNNEQFF
TRBJ2-7	TRBV21-1	CASSKADRECEWQYF
TRBJ2-7	TRBV10-3	CAADQGGGTYEQYF
TRBJ2-7	TRBV14	CASSQPRLTGFYEQYF
TRBJ1-1	TRBV28	CASSIFGTPEAFF
TRBJ2-2	TRBV6-2/TRBV6-3	CASSYVGGRTGELFF
TRBJ2-7	TRBV20-1	CSARDRVGTAIYEQYF
TRBJ2-4	TRBV3-1	CASSPTGSVVNIQYF
TRBJ2-1	TRBV4-1	CASSPGVAVEEFF
TRBJ2-1	TRBV7-2	CASSLSGLGVFNEQFF
TRBJ2-1	TRBV27	CASSVRGYNEQFF
TRBJ1-2	TRBV7-7	CASSLAGKAGYTF
TRBJ2-7	TRBV7-2	CASSSTGYPYEQYF
TRBJ2-7	TRBV28	CASTQGSLGRGVEQYF
TRBJ1-5	TRBV20-1	CSAPRGGGQPQHF
TRBJ2-1	TRBV5-1	CASSLDWTGDEQFF
TRBJ2-3	TRBV5-6	CASTEQGRTDTQYF
TRBJ2-4	TRBV6-5	CASTGTGDIQYF
TRBJ2-7	TRBV29-1	CSVVGQGAYEQYF
TRBJ2-1	TRBV5-5	CASSLVVGGTNEQFF
TRBJ2-1	TRBV12-3/TRBV12-4	CASSIGHRNEQFF
TRBJ1-6	TRBV20-1	CSARVSGNRGNSPLHF
TRBJ2-3	TRBV6-5	CASSLAQGGTDTQYF
TRBJ2-7	TRBV29-1	CSVGTGTYEQYF
TRBJ1-1	TRBV10-3	CAISGPPELNTEAFF
TRBJ1-5	TRBV19	CASSIETVWQPQHF
TRBJ2-7	TRBV28	CASSLLTGSYEQYF
TRBJ2-1	TRBV28	CARRRRDRGYNEQFF
TRBJ2-3	TRBV28	CASSFPRTSSTPTDTQYF
TRBJ2-2	TRBV19	CATTTGGRTGELFF
TRBJ2-7	TRBV14	CASSQDLSSGNYEQYF
TRBJ2-1	TRBV7-7	CASSPGGEWSYNEQFF
TRBJ2-7	TRBV7-6	CASSLSTGEVYEQYF
TRBJ2-1	TRBV2	CASVWGSSYNEQFF
TRBJ2-3	TRBV15	CATSRVSTDTQYF
TRBJ2-5	TRBV12-3/TRBV12-4	CASSDRGPQETQYF
TRBJ2-3	TRBV2	CATLTPLITDTQYF
TRBJ2-7	TRBV29-1	CSVVGSGQSYEQYF
TRBJ1-1	TRBV25-1	CASSEWGTVNTEAFF
TRBJ2-7	TRBV29-1	CSVVAGVAYEQYF
TRBJ2-5	TRBV5-1	CASSYRDGRRETQYF
TRBJ2-7	TRBV4-1	CASSRLGSYEQYF
TRBJ2-7	TRBV29-1	CSAVIQGQEQYF
TRBJ1-5	TRBV19	CASSIKAGNQPQHF
TRBJ2-7	TRBV28	CASSSRGQGGVYEQYF
TRBJ2-7	TRBV27	CASSLSRPLVKSEQYF
TRBJ1-4	TRBV4-2	CASSQGVGRAANEKLFF
TRBJ2-1	TRBV5-6	CASSWDGLKRQFF
TRBJ2-5	TRBV7-3	CASSLTGMGQETQYF
TRBJ1-1	TRBV5-1	CASSLNSGTGEAFF